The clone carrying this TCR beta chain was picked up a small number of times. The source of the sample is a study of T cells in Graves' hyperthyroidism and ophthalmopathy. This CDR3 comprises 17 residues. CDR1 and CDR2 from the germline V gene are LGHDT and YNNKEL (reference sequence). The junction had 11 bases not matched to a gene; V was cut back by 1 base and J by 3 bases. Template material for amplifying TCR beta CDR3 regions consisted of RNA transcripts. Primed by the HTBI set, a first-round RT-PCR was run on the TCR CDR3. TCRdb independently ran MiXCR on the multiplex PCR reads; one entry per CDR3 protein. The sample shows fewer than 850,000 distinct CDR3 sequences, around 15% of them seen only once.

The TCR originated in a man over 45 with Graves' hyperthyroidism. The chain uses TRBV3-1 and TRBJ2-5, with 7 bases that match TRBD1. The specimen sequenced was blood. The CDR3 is CASSQVRGGPLEETQYF. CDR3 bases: TGTGCCAGCAGCCAAGTAAGAGGGGGCCCGCTCGAAGAGACCCAGTACTTC.